This T cell receptor beta chain was documented in a study of neurological immune-mediated disorders. In this sample, this clonotype turned up many times. Its antigen is not identified. Germline assignment: CDR1 MDHEN and CDR2 SYDVKM. The length of the CDR3 is 14 residues. The V and J ends lost 3 bases and 6 bases respectively, with 15 bases between them. The authors produced cDNA by 5'RACE using 10-nucleotide random UMIs. In each sequencing run, over 180 million TCR-beta sequences were generated from 15-18 subjects. Each CDR3 protein gets one entry after TCRdb re-called the 5' RACE reads with MiXCR. The sample has more than 55,000 distinct CDR3 sequences, about 25% seen once; the top ten hold roughly 4.6%. The time point: technical triplicate 2. Overall study results and limits: TCR clonal expansion peaked in HTLV-1-associated myelopathy patients and was lowest in multiple sclerosis patients.

Sequencing used PBMCs. This sequence joins TRBV28 and TRBJ2-7, with D perhaps matching TRBD2 (6 bases). This clonotype was sampled from a man in his 60s with HTLV-1-associated myelopathy (HAM/TSP). This CDR3 reads CASSFLGLAGEQYF. The CDR3 nucleotides read TGTGCCAGCAGTTTCCTGGGACTCGCCGGCGAGCAGTACTTC.